These T cell receptor beta chains were read from a single sample in a study of identical twins. In TCRdb, the 5' RACE reads were re-called with MiXCR into one record per CDR3 protein. Among 1.5 million to 2 million distinct CDR3 sequences, around a third were seen once, and the ten largest hold about 0.3%. Sequencing used cord blood. The receptors were sampled from a newborn girl in good health. Each CDR3 is given with its conserved first and last residue. The D gene is left open where the match is weak. A row's size may be missing; if present it is once, few, many or a size class.

d_gene	j_gene	len	v_gene	abundance	CDR3nt	CDR3aa
.	TRBJ2-7	16	TRBV10-1	few	TGCGCCAGCAGTGACTACAACGACCCCTCTTCCTACGAGCAGTACTTC	CASSDYNDPSSYEQYF
.	TRBJ2-2	14	TRBV4-2	.	TGTGCCAGCAGCCAAGCCCCAGGCGCCGGGGAGCTGTTTTTT	CASSQAPGAGELFF
TRBD2	TRBJ2-5	17	TRBV6-2/TRBV6-3	few	TGTGCCAGCAGTTATCTCCGGACTAGCATGTACCAAGAGACCCAGTACTTC	CASSYLRTSMYQETQYF
.	TRBJ2-7	16	TRBV11-2	.	TGTGCCAGCAGCTTTATCGCACGTCCTCTCTCCTACGAGCAGTACTTC	CASSFIARPLSYEQYF
TRBD2	TRBJ2-3	17	TRBV13	few	TGTGCCAGCAGCCCCACGGGACTAGCGGGGGATTCAGGTACGCAGTATTTT	CASSPTGLAGDSGTQYF
TRBD2	TRBJ2-1	15	TRBV6-5	few	TGTGCCAGCGGACTAGCGGGACTCGACGGGCGTGAGCAGTTCTTC	CASGLAGLDGREQFF
.	TRBJ2-4	15	TRBV11-2	many	TGTGCCAGCAGGTTACCGTACAGGGCCAAAAACATTCAGTACTTC	CASRLPYRAKNIQYF
.	TRBJ2-2	13	TRBV5-1	.	TGCGCCAGCAGGACCGATAGGGCCGGGGAGCTGTTTTTT	CASRTDRAGELFF
TRBD1	TRBJ1-2	14	TRBV11-2	.	TGTGCCTGCAGCTTAGACAGGGCTGACTATGGCTACACCTTC	CACSLDRADYGYTF
TRBD1	TRBJ1-5	16	TRBV28	few	TGTGCCAGCAGTTTATCCCGGGACAGGACTGGGCAGCCCCAGCATTTT	CASSLSRDRTGQPQHF
.	TRBJ2-3	16	TRBV20-1	.	TGCAGTGCTAGAGGGCGGATGAGGGCTCGGGTACATACGCAGTATTTT	CSARGRMRARVHTQYF
.	TRBJ2-1	15	TRBV14	.	TGTGCCAGCAGCCAAGATAAGGCAGTTTGGGATGAGCAGTTCTTC	CASSQDKAVWDEQFF
TRBD2	TRBJ2-1	17	TRBV9	.	TGTGCCAGCAGCTCCCGCCAAAGGACTAGCTCCTACAATGAGCAGTTCTTC	CASSSRQRTSSYNEQFF
.	TRBJ2-7	14	TRBV10-3	few	TGTGCCATCAGCTTCGCGACAGGTACCTACGAGCAGTACTTC	CAISFATGTYEQYF
.	TRBJ2-7	15	TRBV20-1	few	TGCAGTGCTAGAGGGACCGGGACTCGTCACTACGAGCAGTACTTC	CSARGTGTRHYEQYF
TRBD2	TRBJ2-1	13	TRBV3-1	.	TGTGCCAGCAGCCAGCTAGCGGGAGAAGAGCAGTTCTTC	CASSQLAGEEQFF
.	TRBJ2-5	13	TRBV10-3	few	TGTGCCATCGGGGGGCAGTCACAAGAGACCCAGTACTTC	CAIGGQSQETQYF
TRBD1	TRBJ2-1	19	TRBV4-1	few	TGCGCCAGCAGCCAAATGAAGACTCCTACAGGGGGTGGATACAATGAGCAGTTCTTC	CASSQMKTPTGGGYNEQFF
.	TRBJ2-1	15	TRBV5-1	.	TGCGCCGGCAGCCCGGACGGAGCCTCCTACAATGAGCAGTTCTTC	CAGSPDGASYNEQFF
TRBD1	TRBJ1-3	17	TRBV5-1	.	TGCGCCAGCAGCCAGGGACAGGGAACTCTCTCTGGAAACACCATATATTTT	CASSQGQGTLSGNTIYF
.	TRBJ1-1	13	TRBV29-1	.	TGCAGCGTTGAAGGGCTCTTAAACACTGAAGCTTTCTTT	CSVEGLLNTEAFF
.	TRBJ1-2	12	TRBV6-5	few	TGTGCCAGCAGTTTCTACGGATATGGCTACACCTTC	CASSFYGYGYTF
TRBD2	TRBJ2-7	12	TRBV2	few	TGTGCCAGCAGTGAGTCGGGGGGCGAGCAGTACTTC	CASSESGGEQYF
.	TRBJ1-1	15	TRBV5-1	.	TGCGCCAGCAGCTTGGGGGTCTGGGGGAACACTGAAGCTTTCTTT	CASSLGVWGNTEAFF
.	TRBJ2-5	17	TRBV7-2	.	TGTGCCAGCAGCTTAGCGAGGGGGTACGGCTTCGGGGAGACCCAGTACTTC	CASSLARGYGFGETQYF
TRBD2	TRBJ2-7	15	TRBV28	many	TGTGCCAGCAGTTTATCCGCTAGCGGGTCCTACGAGCAGTACTTC	CASSLSASGSYEQYF
.	TRBJ2-1	16	TRBV4-1	.	TGCGCCAGCAGCCAAGTAGGAGGACATTCCTACAATGAGCAGTTCTTC	CASSQVGGHSYNEQFF
.	TRBJ1-5	15	TRBV27	.	TGTGCCAGCAGGCCTTTAAACTACGCCAATCAGCCCCAGCATTTT	CASRPLNYANQPQHF
.	TRBJ2-1	16	TRBV5-1	.	TGCGCCAGCAGGCAACGAACGCGGGACAGACACAATGAGCAGTTCTTC	CASRQRTRDRHNEQFF
TRBD2	TRBJ2-5	14	TRBV20-1	.	TGCAGTGCTTCCCTAGCGGGAGGGCCCAGTGAGCAGTACTTC	CSASLAGGPSEQYF
.	TRBJ2-3	17	TRBV4-2	.	TGTGCCAGCAGCCAAGAGGGTGCGGAGGGCCCCACAGATACGCAGTATTTT	CASSQEGAEGPTDTQYF
.	TRBJ2-7	14	TRBV6-7	.	TGTGCCAGCAGCTACGAGGATATAGGTTACGAGCAGTACTTC	CASSYEDIGYEQYF
TRBD1	TRBJ2-3	16	TRBV5-6	.	TGTGCCAGCAGCTTGGTGGGACAGGGTGCAGGGTATACGCAGTATTTT	CASSLVGQGAGYTQYF
TRBD2	TRBJ2-7	15	TRBV10-3	.	TGTGCCATCAGTGATGGAGCGGGAGTCCTCTACGAGCAGTACTTC	CAISDGAGVLYEQYF
.	TRBJ2-7	12	TRBV14	few	TGTGCCAGCAGTTGGTACAACGGCGAGCAGTACTTC	CASSWYNGEQYF
TRBD2	TRBJ2-1	14	TRBV10-2	.	TGCGCCAGCAGCGAAGCGGGGGGCAACAATGAGCAGTTCTTC	CASSEAGGNNEQFF
.	TRBJ2-3	13	TRBV9	.	TGTGCCAGCAGCGTAGCTACAGGGATGGTGCAGTATTTT	CASSVATGMVQYF